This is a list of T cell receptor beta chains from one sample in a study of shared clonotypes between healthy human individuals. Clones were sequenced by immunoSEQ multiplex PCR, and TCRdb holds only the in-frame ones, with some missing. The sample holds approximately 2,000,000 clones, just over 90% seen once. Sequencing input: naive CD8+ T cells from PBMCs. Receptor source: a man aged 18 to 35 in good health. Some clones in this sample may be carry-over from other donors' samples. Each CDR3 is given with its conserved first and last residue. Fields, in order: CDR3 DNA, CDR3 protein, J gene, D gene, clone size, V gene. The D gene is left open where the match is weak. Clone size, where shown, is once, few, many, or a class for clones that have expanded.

cdr3_nt: TGTGCCAGCAAACAGGATTACTATGGCTACACCTTC
cdr3_aa: CASKQDYYGYTF
j_call: TRBJ1-2
d_call: -
clone_size: -
v_call: TRBV19

cdr3_nt: TGTGCCAGCAGCCTAGCGGGAGGAGAGACCCAGTACTTC
cdr3_aa: CASSLAGGETQYF
j_call: TRBJ2-5
d_call: TRBD2
clone_size: -
v_call: TRBV28

cdr3_nt: TGTGCCAGCAGCCCCTACCCCGGGACTTGGAGGGTAGATACGCAGTATTTT
cdr3_aa: CASSPYPGTWRVDTQYF
j_call: TRBJ2-3
d_call: -
clone_size: -
v_call: TRBV11-2

cdr3_nt: TGTGCCAGCAGTTTATTAGATAGTTCCTACGAGCAGTACTTC
cdr3_aa: CASSLLDSSYEQYF
j_call: TRBJ2-7
d_call: -
clone_size: -
v_call: TRBV28

cdr3_nt: TGTGCCAGCAGCTTATCGGGCGAGCAGTACTTC
cdr3_aa: CASSLSGEQYF
j_call: TRBJ2-7
d_call: -
clone_size: few
v_call: TRBV5-4

cdr3_nt: TGTGCCAGCAGCCCTATAGCGGGGTCCACCGGGGAGCTGTTTTTT
cdr3_aa: CASSPIAGSTGELFF
j_call: TRBJ2-2
d_call: TRBD2
clone_size: -
v_call: TRBV4-2

cdr3_nt: TGTGCCAGCAGTTTATCTGGGGACAGTACCTACGAGCAGTACTTC
cdr3_aa: CASSLSGDSTYEQYF
j_call: TRBJ2-7
d_call: TRBD1
clone_size: -
v_call: TRBV27

cdr3_nt: TGTGCCAGCAGTTCTGTAGGGTTGACTGAAGCTTTCTTT
cdr3_aa: CASSSVGLTEAFF
j_call: TRBJ1-1
d_call: -
clone_size: -
v_call: TRBV27

cdr3_nt: TGCGCCAGCAGCTTGAGGGACGGAAACACTGAAGCTTTCTTT
cdr3_aa: CASSLRDGNTEAFF
j_call: TRBJ1-1
d_call: -
clone_size: -
v_call: TRBV5-1

cdr3_nt: TGTGCCTGGAGTGTCCGGGACAGGGGGTCAGATACGCAGTATTTT
cdr3_aa: CAWSVRDRGSDTQYF
j_call: TRBJ2-3
d_call: TRBD1
clone_size: -
v_call: TRBV30

cdr3_nt: TGTGCCAGCGCCCTCAGGGGCGGGGAGCTGTTTTTT
cdr3_aa: CASALRGGELFF
j_call: TRBJ2-2
d_call: -
clone_size: -
v_call: TRBV28

cdr3_nt: TGTGCCAGCAGTGAAAGGACGTACACTGAAGCTTTCTTT
cdr3_aa: CASSERTYTEAFF
j_call: TRBJ1-1
d_call: -
clone_size: -
v_call: TRBV6-1

cdr3_nt: TGTGCCAGCAGTCCGAATGGGGGTGAAGCTTTCTTT
cdr3_aa: CASSPNGGEAFF
j_call: TRBJ1-1
d_call: -
clone_size: -
v_call: TRBV27

cdr3_nt: TGTGCCAGCAGTTCGACAGGCTCCTACGAGCAGTACTTC
cdr3_aa: CASSSTGSYEQYF
j_call: TRBJ2-7
d_call: -
clone_size: -
v_call: TRBV28

cdr3_nt: TGTGCCAGCAGGACAGGGGCGGAGGTAGAGGCTTTCTTT
cdr3_aa: CASRTGAEVEAFF
j_call: TRBJ1-1
d_call: TRBD1
clone_size: -
v_call: TRBV9

cdr3_nt: TGCGCCAGCAGCCAAGTTACGGGAGGGCCTTTCAATGAGCAGTTCTTC
cdr3_aa: CASSQVTGGPFNEQFF
j_call: TRBJ2-1
d_call: TRBD2
clone_size: -
v_call: TRBV4-1

cdr3_nt: TGTGCCAGCACTCGGACAGGGATCGAGCAGTACTTC
cdr3_aa: CASTRTGIEQYF
j_call: TRBJ2-7
d_call: TRBD1
clone_size: -
v_call: TRBV28

cdr3_nt: TGCAGCGTTGAAGTGACTAGCATGCCGGGCAATGAGCAGTTCTTC
cdr3_aa: CSVEVTSMPGNEQFF
j_call: TRBJ2-1
d_call: TRBD2
clone_size: -
v_call: TRBV29-1

cdr3_nt: TGCGCCAGCACCCCACTAGCGGGAGGCGAGCAGTACTTC
cdr3_aa: CASTPLAGGEQYF
j_call: TRBJ2-7
d_call: TRBD2
clone_size: -
v_call: TRBV5-1

cdr3_nt: TGTGCCAGCAGTGAAGGGACAGGGTGGAATGAGCAGTTCTTC
cdr3_aa: CASSEGTGWNEQFF
j_call: TRBJ2-1
d_call: TRBD1
clone_size: -
v_call: TRBV6-1

cdr3_nt: TGCGCCAGCAGCTTGGGCCGCGGGAGGGCAACCAATGAGCAGTTCTTC
cdr3_aa: CASSLGRGRATNEQFF
j_call: TRBJ2-1
d_call: TRBD2
clone_size: -
v_call: TRBV5-1

cdr3_nt: TGCGCCAGCAGCTTTAGCCAAGGGGCCTACAATGAGCAGTTCTTC
cdr3_aa: CASSFSQGAYNEQFF
j_call: TRBJ2-1
d_call: -
clone_size: once
v_call: TRBV5-1

cdr3_nt: TGTGCCAGCCTAGGACGGGACACCGGGGAGCTGTTTTTT
cdr3_aa: CASLGRDTGELFF
j_call: TRBJ2-2
d_call: -
clone_size: -
v_call: TRBV7-6

cdr3_nt: TGTGCCAGCAGCTCCGCTGCCGGGAGGGGCACAGATACGCAGTATTTT
cdr3_aa: CASSSAAGRGTDTQYF
j_call: TRBJ2-3
d_call: TRBD2
clone_size: -
v_call: TRBV11-1

cdr3_nt: TGTGCCAGCAGTTACTCGACCCGCAGGCCCTACGAGCAGTACTTC
cdr3_aa: CASSYSTRRPYEQYF
j_call: TRBJ2-7
d_call: -
clone_size: -
v_call: TRBV6-6

cdr3_nt: TGTGCCAGCACGGCTAGCGGGATCTACAATGAGCAGTTCTTC
cdr3_aa: CASTASGIYNEQFF
j_call: TRBJ2-1
d_call: TRBD2
clone_size: -
v_call: TRBV6-1

cdr3_nt: TGTGCCAGCAGCGCCCCCGGCGGTGAGCAGTTCTTC
cdr3_aa: CASSAPGGEQFF
j_call: TRBJ2-1
d_call: -
clone_size: few
v_call: TRBV9